The sample holds one count of the clone carrying this T cell receptor beta chain. Generated by immunoSEQ multiplex PCR, the TCRdb table keeps only in-frame clones and is missing some. The sample carries 300,000 or so clones, about nine tenths recorded once. The data stem from a study of blood T cell repertoires in COVID-19. Germline V gene data show CDR1 as SGHRS and CDR2 as YFSETQ. The CDR3 totals 16 residues. Trimming at V came to 4 bases and at J to 0 bases, leaving 6 bases not matched to a gene. This clonotype was obtained from a man aged 50 or older with active or convalescent COVID-19. The chain joins TRBV5-1 to TRBJ1-4, with 7 bases fitting TRBD1. The sample comprised peripheral blood. The CDR3 protein is CASSRNRGPTNEKLFF. The DNA of the CDR3 is TGCGCCAGCAGCAGAAACAGGGGCCCAACTAATGAAAAACTGTTTTTT.